This T cell receptor beta chain emerged from a study of blood T cell repertoires in COVID-19. CDR1 is KGHDR, CDR2 SFDVKD, per germline. The CDR3 has 15 residues. Trimming cost V 9 bases and J 7 bases; bases outside gene matches: 10. The data were produced by immunoSEQ multiplex PCR, yet TCRdb's version contains in-frame clones alone and is incomplete. The sample has some 240,000 clones, roughly 88% seen once. V usage is TRBV24-1 and J usage is TRBJ2-1, with 11 bases fitting TRBD2. The sequence was obtained from a woman aged 40 to 50 who had been exposed to COVID-19. The source material was PBMCs or T cells enriched from blood (not recorded which). The CDR3 nucleotides are TGTGCCACCGAGGCGGTGGCTAGCGGGGGGAATGAGCAGTTCTTC. It specifies CATEAVASGGNEQFF.